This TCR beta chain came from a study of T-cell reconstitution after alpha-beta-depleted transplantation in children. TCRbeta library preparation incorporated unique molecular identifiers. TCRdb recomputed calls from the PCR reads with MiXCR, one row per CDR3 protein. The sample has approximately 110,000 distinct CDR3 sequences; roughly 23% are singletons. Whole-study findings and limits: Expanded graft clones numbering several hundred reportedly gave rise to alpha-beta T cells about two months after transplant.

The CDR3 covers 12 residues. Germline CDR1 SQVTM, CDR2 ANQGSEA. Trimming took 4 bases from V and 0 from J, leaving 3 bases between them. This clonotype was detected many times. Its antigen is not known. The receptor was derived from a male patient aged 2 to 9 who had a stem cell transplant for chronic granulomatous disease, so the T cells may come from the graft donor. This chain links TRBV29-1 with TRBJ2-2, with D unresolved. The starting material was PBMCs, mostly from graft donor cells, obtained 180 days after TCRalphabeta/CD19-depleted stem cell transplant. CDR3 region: CSVVTNTGELFF. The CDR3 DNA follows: TGCAGCGTTGTAACGAACACCGGGGAGCTGTTTTTT.